The rows below give T cell receptor beta chains drawn from one sample of a study of blood T cell repertoires in COVID-19. Profiled with immunoSEQ multiplex PCR; TCRdb holds only in-frame clones, not every one. This sample has approximately 210,000 clones; 80% occur once, and the top ten carry roughly 4.3%. The source material was PBMCs or T cells enriched from blood (not recorded which). The receptor source for this set is a man between 25 and 39 years old with acute COVID-19. CDR3s leave out the opening cysteine and the closing phenylalanine or tryptophan.

j_call v_call cdr3_aa
TRBJ2-7 TRBV5-1 ASSLQDYEQY
TRBJ1-4 TRBV6-5 ASAGQGLIGEKLF
TRBJ1-2 TRBV6-1 ASSEARGGFT
TRBJ1-1 TRBV21-1 ASSPHRDSNTEAF
TRBJ1-1 TRBV9 ASSVQVMNTEAF
TRBJ2-7 TRBV20-1 SASLGTGYYEQY
TRBJ2-3 TRBV27 ASSLGTGGLDTQY
TRBJ1-2 TRBV25-1 ASRQSTGDYGYT
TRBJ1-1 TRBV27 ASRGTNMNTEAF
TRBJ1-2 TRBV6-5 ASSSRTGTNYGYT
TRBJ2-1 TRBV28 ASSGDWAREQF
TRBJ1-1 TRBV9 ASAQAEWSTEAF
TRBJ2-5 TRBV14 ASSQDRRTGQETQY
TRBJ1-2 TRBV14 ASSQDRGSSGYT
TRBJ2-4 TRBV30 AWSSHLPGNIQY